These 3 T cell receptor beta chains were sequenced from one sample in a study of regulatory T cells in long-lasting Graves disease. TCR beta libraries were built with iRepertoire HTBI primers and Arm-PCR of CDR3 regions. TCRdb ran MiXCR on the multiplex PCR reads and lists one entry per CDR3 protein. The table lists about 470,000 distinct CDR3 sequences, around 21% of them singletons, with 7.8% in the top ten. The time point is: persistent/refractory GD, antithyroid drugs over 5 years with positive TRAb. The authors made the TCR library using RNA they extracted from PBMCs. The specimen comprised peripheral blood mononuclear cells (PBMCs), sampled when the disease was refractory, from a patient treated with antithyroid drugs. Every receptor here comes from a female donor with Graves disease.

The genes are TRBV24-1 and TRBJ2-7; 9 bases are a match to TRBD1. CDR3 length: 18 residues. Germline lookup yields CDR1 KGHDR and CDR2 SFDVKD. Trimming removed 4 bases from V and 4 bases from J; junction bases left unmatched: 16. CDR3 region: CATSDPGRMGDREYEQYF. CDR3 coding DNA: TGTGCCACCAGTGACCCCGGTCGCATGGGGGACAGGGAATACGAGCAGTACTTC.

This clonotype appeared many times. In DNA, the CDR3 is TGTGCCAGCAGCCTAACCCCGGGGCAGCCCCAGCATTTT. Residues: CASSLTPGQPQHF. The chain joins TRBV6-2 or TRBV6-3 to TRBJ1-5; no clear D. V lost 6 bases and J lost 7, with 13 bases in between. Per germline, CDR1 MNHEY and CDR2 SVGEGT. CDR3 length: 13 residues.

This clonotype has ten or more counts. CDR3 bases: TGTGCCAGCAGCTTATCCTCTCCGACTGAAGCTTTCTTT. It codes for CASSLSSPTEAFF. The rearrangement links TRBV11-2 to TRBJ1-1, with unresolved D. CDR1 SGHAT and CDR2 FQNNGV come from the germline V gene. V lost 2 bases, J lost 5 bases, and 9 bases lay in between. This CDR3 has 13 amino acids.